The 12 T cell receptor beta chains presented below share a single source sample, sequenced in a study of blood T cell repertoires in COVID-19. Profiled with immunoSEQ multiplex PCR; TCRdb holds only in-frame clones, not every one. The sample lists fewer than 450,000 clones, under 95% occurring once. Sequencing was carried out using peripheral blood. These TCRs come from a young woman who had recovered from COVID-19.

The rearrangement uses TRBV7-8 and TRBJ1-2, with unresolved D. CDR3 length: 14 residues. The V end lost 1 base, the J end lost 6 bases, and 12 bases lay between the germline ends. CDR1 SGHVS and CDR2 FQNEAQ come from the germline V gene. CDR3 amino acids: CASSLVREGNGYTF. DNA for the CDR3: TGTGCCAGCAGCTTAGTGCGGGAAGGTAATGGCTACACCTTC.

This sequence joins TRBV7-9 and TRBJ1-6, with D possibly being TRBD1 (6 bases). The CDR3 has 17 residues. CDR1 and CDR2 (germline): SEHNR, FQNEAQ (reference sequence). Trimming left V 5 bases short and J 1 base short, with 15 bases between. The CDR3 loop reads CASSARGKGSYNSPLHF. The CDR3 DNA follows: TGTGCCAGCAGCGCCAGGGGAAAGGGATCCTATAATTCACCCCTCCACTTT.

This clone was observed a handful of times. The rearrangement links TRBV10-3 to TRBJ1-1; the D gene is possibly TRBD1 (6 bases). The V end lost 4 bases, the J end lost 4 bases, and 16 bases lay between the germline ends. The CDR3 length is 15 residues. Per the germline V gene, CDR1 is ENHRY and CDR2 is SYGVKD. Written as DNA, the CDR3 is TGTGCCATCAGTGGATACAGGGAAGGGGCCACTGAAGCTTTCTTT. This translates into CAISGYREGATEAFF.

This clone was found once. V gene TRBV19 combines with J gene TRBJ2-3, with D possibly being TRBD2 (6 bases). Germline CDR1 LNHDA, CDR2 SQIVND (reference sequence). The CDR3 sequence is 15 residues long. V was shortened by 9 bases and J by 1 base, with 17 bases between the two germline ends. The CDR3 DNA reads TGTGCCAGGATAGCGGAGGTTAGGGGCACAGATACGCAGTATTTT. The encoded protein is CARIAEVRGTDTQYF.

V usage is TRBV7-8 and J usage is TRBJ2-7; TRBD2 matches at 9 bases. CDR3 length: 15 residues. V gave up 2 bases and J gave up 0 bases; unmatched junction bases: 2. Germline lookup yields CDR1 SGHVS and CDR2 FQNEAQ. For the CDR3, the DNA is TGTGCCAGCAGCTTACTAGCGGGGAACTCCTACGAGCAGTACGTC. Its translation is CASSLLAGNSYEQYV.

This chain links TRBV29-1 with TRBJ1-1; possibly TRBD1 for D (6 bases). Trimming removed 6 bases from V and 0 bases from J, with 11 bases in between. Germline V gene data show CDR1 as SQVTM and CDR2 as ANQGSEA. The CDR3 is 13 residues long. The DNA for the CDR3 is TGCAGCGTCCCAGGGACATTGAACACTGAAGCTTTCTTT. This codes for CSVPGTLNTEAFF.

This chain uses TRBV9 with TRBJ2-5; 8 bases map to TRBD1. In germline, CDR1 is SGDLS, CDR2 YYNGEE. The V and J ends lost 4 bases and 5 bases, in that order; junction bases with no gene match: 10. CDR3 length: 15 residues. The CDR3 reads CASSFSQGAPETQYF. CDR3 DNA sequence: TGTGCCAGCAGCTTTTCTCAGGGGGCGCCGGAGACCCAGTACTTC.

The CDR3 is CASSQPVPGGTGELFF. The CDR3 region has the DNA TGTGCCAGCAGCCAACCAGTCCCGGGGGGCACCGGGGAGCTGTTTTTT. The chain uses TRBV3-1 (or the pseudogene TRBV3-2) and TRBJ2-2; 7 positions match TRBD2. The germline gives CDR1 LGHDT, CDR2 YNNKEL (reference sequence). V gave up 2 bases and J gave up 4 bases; unmatched junction bases: 7. CDR3 length: 16 amino acids.

V is TRBV6-5 and J is TRBJ1-2, with TRBD1 as a possible D gene (6 bases). The ends were cut back, 6 bases at V and 2 bases at J, with 16 bases in the middle. Germline V gene lookup returns CDR1 MNHEY and CDR2 SVGAGI. This CDR3 contains 15 residues. DNA of the CDR3: TGTGCCAGCAGCCGCCAACAGGGTTGGAACTATGGCTACACCTTC. Translation gives CASSRQQGWNYGYTF.

This clone appeared a few times. This rearrangement joins TRBV4-1 to TRBJ2-7, with a tentative D call TRBD2 (5 bases). With 1 base removed from V and 6 bases from J, the gap between germline ends came to 10 bases. Germline values: CDR1 MGHRA, CDR2 YSYEKL. This CDR3 has 13 residues. The CDR3 spells CASSQVPGSEQYV. In DNA, the CDR3 is TGCGCCAGCAGCCAAGTACCGGGGAGCGAGCAGTACGTC.

The gene calls are TRBV6-5 and TRBJ1-6; D gene unclear. The CDR3 consists of 16 residues. V dropped 0 bases and J dropped 5 bases, with 11 bases sitting between them. Germline CDR1 is MNHEY and CDR2 is SVGAGI. CDR3 bases: TGTGCCAGCAGTTACTCGACGGGAGTAGATAATTCACCCCTCCACTTT. Translating it yields CASSYSTGVDNSPLHF.

The V and J genes are TRBV21-1 and TRBJ2-7; no DNA check was done on the table's D call, TRBD2. TRBV21-1 is given as a pseudogene. The CDR3 is made up of 14 amino acids. The CDR3 nucleotides read TGTGCCAGCAGCAAAGACTGGCGGGAGAGCGAGCAGTACGTC. It is translated as CASSKDWRESEQYV.